This TCR beta chain was recovered during a study of T cell repertoires in cytomegalovirus infection. CDR1 is MNHEY and CDR2 is SVGAGI in the germline V gene. The CDR3 spans 15 residues. V shed 5 bases and J 8 bases; nucleotides not matched to a gene: 8. This clonotype showed up just once. In TCRdb, the reads were re-called with MiXCR into one record per CDR3 protein. The sample lists approximately 240,000 distinct CDR3 sequences; 9% to 15% were seen once. The TCR originated in a human donor in good health (CMV status not recorded). Some clones in this sample may be carry-over from other donors' samples. This chain links TRBV6-5 with TRBJ2-1, with 11 bases aligning to TRBD1. Material: PBMCs. The CDR3 spells CASSGPSGQGDEQFF. As DNA, the CDR3 is TGTGCCAGCAGTGGACCCTCGGGACAGGGGGATGAGCAGTTCTTC.